This paragraph covers one T cell receptor (beta chain) sequence. Antigen specificity is unknown. These data come from a study of T cell responses to AZD1222 COVID-19 vaccine. Profiling relied on immunoSEQ multiplex PCR, and the TCRdb table lists in-frame clones only, not all of them. In the table there are around 120,000 clones, roughly 90% of which are singletons. Study conclusions and caveats: There were mostly white British donors and more females than males, and clonal diversity was possibly underestimated. The repertoires were collected only after the peak T cell response. CD4 TCRs associated with vaccination spanned spike, dominating at 160-218 and 743-854. Receipt of two AZD1222 doses was followed by a rise in Spike-specific TCR breadth and depth.

Germline V gene sequence: CDR1 MNHEY, CDR2 SMNVEV (reference sequence). Between the trimmed V and J ends, which lost 4 bases and 0 bases, there was a span of 10 bases. CDR3 length equals 14 residues. The rearrangement uses TRBV27 and TRBJ2-7; D is ambiguous. This clonotype originated in an adult who received the AZD1222 COVID-19 vaccine. The source material was peripheral blood, sampled 28 days after the second AZD1222 dose. The CDR3 coding sequence is TGTGCCAGCAGTTGGGGTAGAAGCTCCTACGAGCAGTACTTC. Residues: CASSWGRSSYEQYF.